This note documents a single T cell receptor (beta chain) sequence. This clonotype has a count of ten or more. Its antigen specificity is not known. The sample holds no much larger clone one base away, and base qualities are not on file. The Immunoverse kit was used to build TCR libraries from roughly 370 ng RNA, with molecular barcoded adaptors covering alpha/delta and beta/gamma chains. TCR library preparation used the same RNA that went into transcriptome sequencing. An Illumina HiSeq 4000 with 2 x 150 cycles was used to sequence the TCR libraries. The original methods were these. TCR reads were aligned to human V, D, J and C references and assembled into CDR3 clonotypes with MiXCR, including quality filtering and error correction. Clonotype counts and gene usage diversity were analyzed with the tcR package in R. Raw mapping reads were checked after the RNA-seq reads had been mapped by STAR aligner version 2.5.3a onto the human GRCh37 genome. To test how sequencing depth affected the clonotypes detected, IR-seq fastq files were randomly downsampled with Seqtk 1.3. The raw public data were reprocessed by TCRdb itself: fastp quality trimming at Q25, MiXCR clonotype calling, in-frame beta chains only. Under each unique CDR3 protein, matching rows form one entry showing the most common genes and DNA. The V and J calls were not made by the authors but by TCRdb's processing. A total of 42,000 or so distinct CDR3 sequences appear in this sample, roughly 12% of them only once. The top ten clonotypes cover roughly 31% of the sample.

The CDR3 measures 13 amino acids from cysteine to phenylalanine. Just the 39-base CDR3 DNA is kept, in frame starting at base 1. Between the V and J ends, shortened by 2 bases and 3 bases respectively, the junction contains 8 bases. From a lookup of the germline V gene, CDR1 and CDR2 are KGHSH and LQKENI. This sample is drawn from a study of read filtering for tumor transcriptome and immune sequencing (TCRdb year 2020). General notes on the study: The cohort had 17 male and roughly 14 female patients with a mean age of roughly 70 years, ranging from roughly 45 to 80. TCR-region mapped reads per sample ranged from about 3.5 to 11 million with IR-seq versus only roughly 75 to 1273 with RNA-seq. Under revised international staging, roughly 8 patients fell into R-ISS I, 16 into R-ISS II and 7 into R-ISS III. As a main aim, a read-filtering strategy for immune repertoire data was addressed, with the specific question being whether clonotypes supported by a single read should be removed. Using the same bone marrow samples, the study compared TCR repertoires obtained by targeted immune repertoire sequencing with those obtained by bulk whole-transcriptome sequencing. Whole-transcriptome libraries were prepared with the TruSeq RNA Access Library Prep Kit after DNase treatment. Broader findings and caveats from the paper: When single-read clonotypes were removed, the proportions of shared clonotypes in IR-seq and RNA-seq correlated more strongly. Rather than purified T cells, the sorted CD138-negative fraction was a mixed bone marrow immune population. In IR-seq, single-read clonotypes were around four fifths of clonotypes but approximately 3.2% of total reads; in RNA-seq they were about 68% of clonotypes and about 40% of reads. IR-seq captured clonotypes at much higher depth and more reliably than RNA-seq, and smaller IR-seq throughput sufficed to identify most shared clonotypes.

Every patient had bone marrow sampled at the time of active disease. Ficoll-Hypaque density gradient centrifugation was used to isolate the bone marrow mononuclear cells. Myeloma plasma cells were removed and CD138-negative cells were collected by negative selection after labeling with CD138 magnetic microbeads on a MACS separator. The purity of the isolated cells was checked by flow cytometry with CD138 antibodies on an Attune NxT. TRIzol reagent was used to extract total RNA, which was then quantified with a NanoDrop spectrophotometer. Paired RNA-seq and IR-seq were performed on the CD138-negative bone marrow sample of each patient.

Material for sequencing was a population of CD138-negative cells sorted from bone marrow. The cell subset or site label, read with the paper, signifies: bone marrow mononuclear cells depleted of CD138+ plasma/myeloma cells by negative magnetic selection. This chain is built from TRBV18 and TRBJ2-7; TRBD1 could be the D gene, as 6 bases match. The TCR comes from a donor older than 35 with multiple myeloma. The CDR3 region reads CASSPGQSYEQYF. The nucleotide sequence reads TGTGCCAGCTCACCAGGACAGAGCTACGAGCAGTACTTC. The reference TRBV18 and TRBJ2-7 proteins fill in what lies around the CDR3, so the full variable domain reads NAGVMQNPRHLVRRRGQEARLRCSPMKGHSHVYWYRQLPEEGLKFMVYLQKENIIDESGMPKERFSAEFPKEGPSILRIQQVVRGDSAAYFCASSPGQSYEQYFGPGTRLTVT.